This T cell receptor beta chain was obtained from a study of T cell changes during pregnancy in multiple sclerosis. This clone appeared a few times. CDR3 size: 15 residues. The V and J ends lost 1 base and 2 bases, in that order; junction bases with no gene match: 2. Germline V CDR1 and CDR2: LNHDA, SQIVND (reference sequence). The repertoire was sequenced with immunoSEQ multiplex PCR; TCRdb's copy has only in-frame clones and lacks some. Of around 36,000 clones detected, around 90% appear once; the ten largest clones hold more than 0.4%. The specimen comprised CD4+ T cells from peripheral blood mononuclear cells, sampled in the third trimester of pregnancy. The sequence derives from a female donor with multiple sclerosis, enrolled in a pregnancy study. This chain uses TRBV19 with TRBJ1-5; TRBD1 matches 7 bases. The CDR3, as DNA: TGTGCCAGTAGTATAGGACAGGGCGGCAATCAGCCCCAGCATTTT. Encoded protein: CASSIGQGGNQPQHF.